This T cell receptor beta chain was sequenced during a study of blood T cells in healthy people across ages (dated by TCRdb to 2015 to 2017). With regard to the full study: In model experiments, roughly one uniquely barcoded TCR beta cDNA molecule per two T cells was captured by template switching. Using the same blood draw, the study looked at two additional independent replicas of 1 million unique cDNA reads for two donors, one aged 18 to 30 and the other aged 80 or older. The donors were divided into four age groups: young (average around 16 years), middle-aged (approximately 39), aged (approximately 64) and long-lived (around 87). To track age-related changes in TCR beta repertoire diversity, the study relied on deep sequencing normalized with unique cDNA molecular identifiers. Donors of different ages were randomly distributed across sequencing lanes to avoid experimental bias. Findings and caveats that apply to the study as a whole: Total diversity estimates from one million sequenced T cells were considered lower bounds and underestimates. Compared with the aged group, the long-lived group had more naive CD4+ T cells, fewer expanded clones and increased TCR diversity, suggesting age selection. There was a strong correlation between observed TCR beta diversity and the percentage of naive T cells measured by flow cytometry. Observed TCR beta diversity per million T cells fell roughly linearly with age, and a significant reduction was already apparent by age around 44. Because donor CMV infection status was unknown, age-related changes in expanded clonotypes were potentially confounded. Because profiling used bulk unsorted PBMCs, naive and antigen-experienced compartments could not be compared conclusively.

This clonotype was found many times. Its antigen is not yet known. No much larger clone is present one base from it, and per-base qualities are unavailable. The method behind the library was 5' RACE. The sample was run on an Illumina HiSeq 2500. A second PCR of 7 to 11 cycles was performed with a sample-barcoded 5' primer and a J-beta primer mix. A template-switch 5' adaptor carrying 12 random nucleotides introduced a unique molecular identifier onto each TCR beta cDNA molecule. Each sample yielded at least 2.5 million CDR3-containing paired-end reads. All of the RNA was converted into first-strand cDNA using the Mint cDNA synthesis kit, with a TRBC-specific oligonucleotide serving as the primer. Following uracil-DNA glycosylase treatment, all cDNA underwent a first 18-cycle PCR with the universal primers M1SS and BC2_uni_R. As for the original processing: Normalization of each sample was performed by random selection of 1 million high-quality reads, each carrying a distinct molecular identifier. Reads sharing molecular identifiers were discarded rather than binned into consensus sequences. CDR3 identification, clonotype clustering and error correction used MiTCR with a Q25 quality threshold and the strictest error-elimination algorithm. Lower-bound total TCR beta diversity was estimated with a nonparametric unseen species model using Euler transformation. Clones were called with MiXCR by TCRdb after fastp trimmed the public reads at Q25, and only in-frame beta chains were retained. Rows with a matching CDR3 protein are joined into one entry that keeps the most common DNA and genes. These V and J calls rely on TCRdb rather than the paper's analysis. In all, the sample holds some 730,000 distinct CDR3 sequences, and about a fifth of those were seen once. The biggest ten clones account for roughly 22% of the sample.

V is trimmed back by 3 bases and J by 2 bases, and the junction contains 15 bases that no gene match accounts for. Spanning cysteine to phenylalanine, the CDR3 consists of 18 amino acids. Only CDR3 DNA is held: 54 bases, read in frame from base 1. CDR1 is given as SGHRS and CDR2 as YFSETQ, both from the germline V gene. The 39 donors, aged about 6 to 95 years, were systemically healthy Caucasian individuals from Russia. Each donor gave ten milliliters of peripheral blood, drawn into EDTA-treated Vacutainer tubes. Ficoll-Paque density-gradient centrifugation was used to isolate PBMCs, with at least 7 million per sample. Trizol reagent was used to extract total RNA from PBMCs, with at least 6 micrograms per sample. For every donor, flow cytometry on a PBMC aliquot measured the percentage of naive CD45RAhigh/CD27high T cells.

The chain is made from TRBV5-1 and TRBJ2-3, with 7 bases in between that match TRBD1. This receptor was obtained from a man aged 65-85 years in good health. Material: blood. The DNA sequence follows: TGCGCCAGCAGCTCACGGTGGGGAACAGGGGCCACCACAGATACGCAGTATTTT. Its protein product is CASSSRWGTGATTDTQYF.